The T cell receptor beta chain described here comes from a study of shared clonotypes between healthy human individuals. Germline CDR1 SGHTA, CDR2 FQGNSA. V was trimmed by 3 bases and J by 7 bases, leaving 15 bases between them. The CDR3 has 14 amino acids. Sequencing was at deep level. Researchers divided each subset's genomic DNA evenly across several immunoSEQ plates. How the authors handled the data: As immunoSEQ supplied junction-only sequences (without quality scores), filtering differed. Method: immunoSEQ multiplex PCR; TCRdb's copy keeps in-frame clones and lacks some. V and J calls and clone size are those listed in that table; D and trimming were worked out from the DNA. The table lists some 2,000,000 clones, roughly 94% of them singletons.

Sequencing input: naive CD4+ T cells sorted from blood. As for subset: CD45RA+ positively selected. The sequence derives from a man aged 18 to 35 in good health. This chain links TRBV7-2 with TRBJ2-5; D not certain. CDR3 loop: CASSFATDAGTQYF. CDR3 DNA: TGTGCCAGCAGCTTTGCGACGGACGCAGGGACCCAGTACTTC.